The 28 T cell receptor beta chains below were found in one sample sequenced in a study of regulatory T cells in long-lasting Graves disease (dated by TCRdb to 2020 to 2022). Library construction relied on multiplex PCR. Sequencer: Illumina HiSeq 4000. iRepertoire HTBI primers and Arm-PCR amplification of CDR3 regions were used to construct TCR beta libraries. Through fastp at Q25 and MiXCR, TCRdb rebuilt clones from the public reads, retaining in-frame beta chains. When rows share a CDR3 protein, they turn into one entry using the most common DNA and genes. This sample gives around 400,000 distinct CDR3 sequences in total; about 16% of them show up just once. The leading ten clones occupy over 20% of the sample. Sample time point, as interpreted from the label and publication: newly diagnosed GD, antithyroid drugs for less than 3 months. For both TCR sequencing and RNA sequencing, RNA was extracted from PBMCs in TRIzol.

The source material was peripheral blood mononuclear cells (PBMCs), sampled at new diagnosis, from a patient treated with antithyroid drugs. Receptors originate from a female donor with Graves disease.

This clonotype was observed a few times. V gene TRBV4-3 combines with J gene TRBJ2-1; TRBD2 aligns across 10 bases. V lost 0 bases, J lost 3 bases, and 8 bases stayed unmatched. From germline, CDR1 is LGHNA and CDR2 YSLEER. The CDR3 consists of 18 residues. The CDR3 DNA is TGCGCCAGCAGCCAAGATACGGGGCTAGCGGGAGTCTACAATGAGCAGTTCTTC. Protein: CASSQDTGLAGVYNEQFF.

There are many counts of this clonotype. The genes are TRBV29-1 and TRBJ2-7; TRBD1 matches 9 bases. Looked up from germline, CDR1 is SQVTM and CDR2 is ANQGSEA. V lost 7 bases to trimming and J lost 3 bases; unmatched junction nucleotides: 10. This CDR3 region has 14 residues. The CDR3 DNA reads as TGCAGCGCCTCGATGACAGGGGGAGGCTACGAGCAGTACTTC. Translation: CSASMTGGGYEQYF.

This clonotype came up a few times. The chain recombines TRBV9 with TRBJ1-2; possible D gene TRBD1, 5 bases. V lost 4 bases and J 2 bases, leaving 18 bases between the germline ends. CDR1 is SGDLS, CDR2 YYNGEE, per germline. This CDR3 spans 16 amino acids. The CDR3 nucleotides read TGTGCCAGCAGCTTACATCCAGGGAACTCGAACTATGGCTACACCTTC. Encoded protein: CASSLHPGNSNYGYTF.

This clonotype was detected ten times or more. This CDR3 is CASSARGTDTQYF. The CDR3 coding sequence is TGTGCCAGCAGCGCAAGGGGCACAGATACGCAGTATTTT. J is TRBJ2-3 and V is TRBV9, with D hard to call. V was clipped by 3 bases and J by 1 base, with 6 bases between them. Germline-derived CDR1 and CDR2 are SGDLS and YYNGEE. This CDR3 comprises 13 residues. The full variable domain, in which reference TRBV9 and TRBJ2-3 provide the parts outside the CDR3, is DSGVTQTPKHLITATGQRVTLRCSPRSGDLSVYWYQQSLDQGLQFLIQYYNGEERAKGNILERFSAQQFPDLHSELNLSSLELGDSALYFCASSARGTDTQYFGPGTRLTVL.

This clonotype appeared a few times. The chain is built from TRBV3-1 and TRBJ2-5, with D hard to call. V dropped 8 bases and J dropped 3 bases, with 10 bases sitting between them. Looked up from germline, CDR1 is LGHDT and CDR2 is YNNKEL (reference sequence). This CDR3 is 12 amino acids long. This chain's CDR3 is CASWGNEETQYF. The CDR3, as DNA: TGTGCCAGCTGGGGTAACGAAGAGACCCAGTACTTC.

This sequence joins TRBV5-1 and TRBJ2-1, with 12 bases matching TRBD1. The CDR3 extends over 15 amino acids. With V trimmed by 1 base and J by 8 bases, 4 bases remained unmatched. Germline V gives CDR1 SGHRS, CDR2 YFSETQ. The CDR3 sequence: CASSLWGQGAYEQFF. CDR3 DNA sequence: TGCGCCAGCAGCTTGTGGGGACAGGGGGCATATGAGCAGTTCTTC.

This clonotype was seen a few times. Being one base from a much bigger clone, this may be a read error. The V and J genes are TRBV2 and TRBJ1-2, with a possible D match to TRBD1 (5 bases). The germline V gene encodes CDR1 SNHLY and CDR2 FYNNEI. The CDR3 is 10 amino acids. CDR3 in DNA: TGTGCCAGCAGTGGCTGGGGCTACATCTTC. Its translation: CASSGWGYIF.

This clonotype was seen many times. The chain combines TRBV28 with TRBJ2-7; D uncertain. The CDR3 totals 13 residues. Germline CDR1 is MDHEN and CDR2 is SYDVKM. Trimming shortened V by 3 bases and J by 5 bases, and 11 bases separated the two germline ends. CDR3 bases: TGTGCCAGCAGTTTGGGTGTTCGGAACGAGCAGTACTTC. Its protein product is CASSLGVRNEQYF.

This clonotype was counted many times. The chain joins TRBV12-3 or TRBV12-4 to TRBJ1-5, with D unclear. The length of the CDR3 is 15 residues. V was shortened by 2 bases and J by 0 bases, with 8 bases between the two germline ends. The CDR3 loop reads CASSLSGGSNQPQHF. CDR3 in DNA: TGTGCCAGCAGTTTAAGCGGAGGTAGCAATCAGCCCCAGCATTTT.

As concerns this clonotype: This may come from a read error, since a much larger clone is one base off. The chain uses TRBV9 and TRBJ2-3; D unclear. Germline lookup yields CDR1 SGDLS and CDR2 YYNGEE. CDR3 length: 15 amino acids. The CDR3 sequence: CASSPRSLAADTRYF. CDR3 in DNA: TGTGCCAGCAGCCCCCGCTCCCTTGCGGCAGATACGCGGTATTTT.

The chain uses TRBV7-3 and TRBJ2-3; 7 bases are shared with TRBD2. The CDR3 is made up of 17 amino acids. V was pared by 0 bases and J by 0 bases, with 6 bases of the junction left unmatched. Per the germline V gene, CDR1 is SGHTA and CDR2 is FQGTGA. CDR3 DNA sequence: TGTGCCAGCAGCTTAACGATTCCCGGGGGGAGCACAGATACGCAGTATTTT. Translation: CASSLTIPGGSTDTQYF.

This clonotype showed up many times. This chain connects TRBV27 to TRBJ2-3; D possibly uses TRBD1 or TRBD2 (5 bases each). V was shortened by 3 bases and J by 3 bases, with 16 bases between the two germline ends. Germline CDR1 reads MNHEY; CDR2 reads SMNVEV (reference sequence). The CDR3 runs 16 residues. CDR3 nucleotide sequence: TGTGCCAGCAGTTTTGGCCGGGGCCACAGAACAGATACGCAGTATTTT. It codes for CASSFGRGHRTDTQYF.

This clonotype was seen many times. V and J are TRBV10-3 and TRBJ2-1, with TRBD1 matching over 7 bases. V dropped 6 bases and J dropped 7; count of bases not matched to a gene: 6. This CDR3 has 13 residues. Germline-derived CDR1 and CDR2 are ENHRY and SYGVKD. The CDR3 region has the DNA TGTGCCATCAGCGATGACAGGGTGAATGAGCAGTTCTTC. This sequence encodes CAISDDRVNEQFF.

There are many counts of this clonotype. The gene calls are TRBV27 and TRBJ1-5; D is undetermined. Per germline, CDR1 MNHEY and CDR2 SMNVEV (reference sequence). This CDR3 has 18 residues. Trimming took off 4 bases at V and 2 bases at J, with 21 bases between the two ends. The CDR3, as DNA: TGTGCCAGCAGTTCATATGCCCCTACAGATAACCGCAATCAGCCCCAGCATTTT. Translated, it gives CASSSYAPTDNRNQPQHF.

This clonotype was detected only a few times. CDR3 nucleotides: TGCAGCGTTGCCCGAGGGACGGATCAAGATACGCAGTATTTT. This gives the protein CSVARGTDQDTQYF. V and J are TRBV29-1 and TRBJ2-3; D possibly uses TRBD1 or TRBD2 (5 bases each). The V end was cut by 4 bases, the J end by 5 bases, with 16 bases between. The CDR3 contains 14 residues. CDR1 and CDR2 (germline): SQVTM, ANQGSEA.

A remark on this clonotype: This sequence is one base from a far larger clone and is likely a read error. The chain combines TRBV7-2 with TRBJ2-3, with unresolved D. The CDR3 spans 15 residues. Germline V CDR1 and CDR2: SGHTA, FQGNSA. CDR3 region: CASSFYHPRSDMQYF. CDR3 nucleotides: TGTGCCAGCAGCTTTTACCATCCCCGTTCAGATATGCAGTATTTT.

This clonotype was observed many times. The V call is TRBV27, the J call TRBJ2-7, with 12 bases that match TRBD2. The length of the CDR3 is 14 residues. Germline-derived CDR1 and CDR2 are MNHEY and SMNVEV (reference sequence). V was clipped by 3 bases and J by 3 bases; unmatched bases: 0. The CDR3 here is CASSLTSGGYEQYF. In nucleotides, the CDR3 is TGTGCCAGCAGTTTGACTAGCGGGGGCTACGAGCAGTACTTC.

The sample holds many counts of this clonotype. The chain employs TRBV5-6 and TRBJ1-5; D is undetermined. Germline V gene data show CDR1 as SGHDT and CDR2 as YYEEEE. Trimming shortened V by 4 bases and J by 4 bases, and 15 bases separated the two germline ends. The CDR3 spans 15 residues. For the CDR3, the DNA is TGTGCCAGCAGCGTTGGGTGGGAGAATAATCAGCCCCAGCATTTT. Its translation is CASSVGWENNQPQHF.

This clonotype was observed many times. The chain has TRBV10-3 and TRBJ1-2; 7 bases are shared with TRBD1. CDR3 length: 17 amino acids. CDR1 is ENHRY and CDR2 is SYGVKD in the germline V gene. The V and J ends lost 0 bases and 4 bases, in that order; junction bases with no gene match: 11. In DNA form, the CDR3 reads TGTGCCATCAGTGAGTCGACAGGGAAAGGAGAACCCTATGGCTACACCTTC. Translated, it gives CAISESTGKGEPYGYTF.

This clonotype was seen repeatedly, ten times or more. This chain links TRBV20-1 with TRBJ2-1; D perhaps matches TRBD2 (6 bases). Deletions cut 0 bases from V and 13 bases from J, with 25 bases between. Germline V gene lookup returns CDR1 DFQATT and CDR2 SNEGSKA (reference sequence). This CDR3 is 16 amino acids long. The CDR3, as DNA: TGCAGTGCTAGAGATCGGGGAGGCGTGCTCTCAATGAAACAGTTCTTC. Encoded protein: CSARDRGGVLSMKQFF.

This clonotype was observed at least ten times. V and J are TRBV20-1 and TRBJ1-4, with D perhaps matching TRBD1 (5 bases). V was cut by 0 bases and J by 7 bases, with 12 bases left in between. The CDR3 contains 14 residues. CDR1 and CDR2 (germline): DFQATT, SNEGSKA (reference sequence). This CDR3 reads CSARDLGGGEKLFF. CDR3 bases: TGCAGTGCTAGAGATCTTGGGGGTGGTGAAAAACTGTTTTTT.

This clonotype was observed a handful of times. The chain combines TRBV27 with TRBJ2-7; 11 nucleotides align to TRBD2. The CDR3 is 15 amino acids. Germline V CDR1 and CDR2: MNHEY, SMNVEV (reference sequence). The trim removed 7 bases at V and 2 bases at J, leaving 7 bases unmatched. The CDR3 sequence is CASNRGTSGPYEQYF. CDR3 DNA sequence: TGTGCCAGCAATCGAGGGACTAGCGGTCCCTACGAGCAGTACTTC.

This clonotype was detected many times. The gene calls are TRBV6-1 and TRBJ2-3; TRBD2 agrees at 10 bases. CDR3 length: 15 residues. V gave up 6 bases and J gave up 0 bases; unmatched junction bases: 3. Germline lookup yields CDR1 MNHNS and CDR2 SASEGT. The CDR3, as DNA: TGTGCCAGCAGGAGTAGCGGGGGGAGCACAGATACGCAGTATTTT. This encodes CASRSSGGSTDTQYF.

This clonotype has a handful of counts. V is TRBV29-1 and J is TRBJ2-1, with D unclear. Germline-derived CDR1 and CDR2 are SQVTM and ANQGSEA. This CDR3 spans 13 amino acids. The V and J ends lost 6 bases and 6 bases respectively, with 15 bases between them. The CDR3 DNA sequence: TGCAGCGTGGTCACCTTATTTGCCAATGAGCAGTTCTTC. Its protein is CSVVTLFANEQFF.

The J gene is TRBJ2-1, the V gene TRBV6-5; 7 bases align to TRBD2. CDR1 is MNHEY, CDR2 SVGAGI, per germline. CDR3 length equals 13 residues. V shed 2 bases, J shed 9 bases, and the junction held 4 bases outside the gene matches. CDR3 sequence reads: CASSYGEGVEQFF. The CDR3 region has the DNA TGTGCCAGCAGTTACGGGGAGGGTGTTGAGCAGTTCTTC.

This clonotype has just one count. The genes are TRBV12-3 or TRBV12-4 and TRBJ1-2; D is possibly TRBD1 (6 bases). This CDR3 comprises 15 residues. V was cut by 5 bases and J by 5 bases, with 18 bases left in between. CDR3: CASSPGHKSIYGYTF. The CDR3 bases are TGTGCCAGCAGTCCGGGACACAAGAGTATATATGGCTACACCTTC.

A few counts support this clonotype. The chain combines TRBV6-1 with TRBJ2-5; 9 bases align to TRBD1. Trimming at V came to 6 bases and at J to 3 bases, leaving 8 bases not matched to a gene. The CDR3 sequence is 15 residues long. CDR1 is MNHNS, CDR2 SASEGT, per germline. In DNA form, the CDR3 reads TGTGCCAGCAGCCGGACAGGGGTCACCAAAGAGACCCAGTACTTC. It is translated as CASSRTGVTKETQYF.

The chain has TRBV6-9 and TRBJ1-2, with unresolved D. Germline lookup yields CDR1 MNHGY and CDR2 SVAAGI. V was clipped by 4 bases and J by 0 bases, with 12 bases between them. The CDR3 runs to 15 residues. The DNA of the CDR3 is TGTGCCAGCAGTTCACTTCTCCTACCTAACTATGGCTACACCTTC. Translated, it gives CASSSLLLPNYGYTF.